The next 31 T cell receptor beta chains were all read from a single sample in a study of blood T cell repertoires in COVID-19. Measured with immunoSEQ multiplex PCR; TCRdb has only the in-frame clones, and not every one. This table holds over 95,000 clones, approximately 81% found once. The specimen sequenced was peripheral blood. Every receptor here comes from a human donor in a cohort sampled during active COVID-19.

The chain combines TRBV3-1 (or the pseudogene TRBV3-2) with TRBJ2-7, with D maybe TRBD2 (6 bases). Trimming shortened V by 4 bases and J by 3 bases, and 16 bases separated the two germline ends. The CDR3 sequence is 15 residues long. Germline CDR1 reads LGHDT; CDR2 reads YNNKEL (reference sequence). CDR3 DNA sequence: TGTGCCAGCAGCCCCCCCGGGAGAGCGAACTACGAGCAGTACTTC. It translates to CASSPPGRANYEQYF.

This clone was counted only a few times. The chain has TRBV4-2 and TRBJ1-5, with TRBD1 as a possible D gene (5 bases). Trimming stripped 0 bases from V and 1 base from J, with 7 bases between. The CDR3 runs to 15 residues. CDR1 and CDR2 from the germline V gene are LGHNA and YNFKEQ. CDR3 amino acids: CASSQDSGSNQPQHF. The CDR3 DNA reads TGTGCCAGCAGCCAAGATTCAGGGAGCAATCAGCCCCAGCATTTT.

The CDR3, as DNA: TGCGCCAGCAGCTTCGGGGTTTCCTACGAGCAGTACTTC. It specifies CASSFGVSYEQYF. V and J are TRBV5-1 and TRBJ2-7; D possibly corresponds to TRBD2 (5 bases). CDR3 length: 13 amino acids. V was pared by 2 bases and J by 1 base, with 7 bases between. Looked up from germline, CDR1 is SGHRS and CDR2 is YFSETQ.

This chain uses TRBV18 with TRBJ2-7, with D maybe TRBD1 (6 bases). The CDR3 contains 13 residues. Germline V gene sequence: CDR1 KGHSH, CDR2 LQKENI. The V end lost 3 bases, the J end lost 3 bases, and 9 bases lay between the germline ends. The CDR3 protein is CASSPGTNYEQYF. DNA of the CDR3: TGTGCCAGCTCACCCGGGACAAACTACGAGCAGTACTTC.

The chain links TRBV12-3 or TRBV12-4 to TRBJ1-1; D is undetermined. The CDR3 contains 10 residues. Trimming cost V 9 bases and J 6 bases, with 8 bases left between them. CDR3 in DNA: TGTGCCAGTAGAGGGTCTGAAGCTTTCTTT. Translating gives CASRGSEAFF.

The V gene is TRBV7-2, the J gene TRBJ2-2, with a tentative D call TRBD1 (5 bases). V was shortened by 1 base and J by 6 bases, with 12 bases between the two germline ends. CDR3 size: 15 residues. CDR1 and CDR2 from the germline V gene are SGHTA and FQGNSA. The CDR3 DNA reads as TGTGCCAGCAGCTTAGAAGGGGCGCATGCCGGGGAGCTGTTTTTT. Translation gives CASSLEGAHAGELFF.

The chain links TRBV7-2 to TRBJ2-1; TRBD2 aligns across 13 bases. The CDR3 consists of 16 residues. Germline CDR1 is SGHTA and CDR2 is FQGNSA. The V and J ends lost 7 bases and 6 bases, in that order; junction bases with no gene match: 9. CDR3: CASTARLAGGINEQFF. CDR3 bases: TGTGCCAGCACTGCCCGACTAGCGGGGGGAATCAATGAGCAGTTCTTC.

The chain has TRBV29-1 and TRBJ1-1; D not certain. CDR3 length: 14 residues. V lost 7 bases to trimming and J lost 2 bases, with 17 bases between them. Germline V gene sequence: CDR1 SQVTM, CDR2 ANQGSEA. The CDR3, as DNA: TGCAGCGCCACCGGTGTGGGCCTTAACACTGAAGCTTTCTTT. It specifies CSATGVGLNTEAFF.

CDR3 nucleotide sequence: TGTGCCAGCAGATCGGGACAGGGGCCTAATTCACCCCTCCACTTT. Its protein is CASRSGQGPNSPLHF. This sequence joins TRBV28 and TRBJ1-6; 10 bases align to TRBD1. From germline, CDR1 is MDHEN and CDR2 SYDVKM. CDR3 length: 15 residues. J lost 6 bases, V lost 6 bases, and 5 bases had no gene match.

The chain links TRBV20-1 to TRBJ2-7, with 9 bases matching TRBD1. The CDR3 spans 15 residues. Germline lookup yields CDR1 DFQATT and CDR2 SNEGSKA (reference sequence). J lost 7 bases, V lost 3 bases, and 13 bases had no gene match. CDR3 in amino acids: CSASPTGTGFVEQYF. CDR3 coding DNA: TGCAGTGCTAGTCCCACCGGGACAGGGTTTGTTGAGCAGTACTTC.

Of note for this clone: Sequence at one end of the junction differs from germline and may be a read error. The chain employs TRBV30 and TRBJ2-7, with D perhaps matching TRBD1 (6 bases). Germline V gene data show CDR1 as GTSNPN and CDR2 as SVGIG (reference sequence). The CDR3 contains 11 residues. In DNA, the CDR3 is TGTGCCTGGAGTGTAGCCGGGACAAGAGGCTTC. This translates into CAWSVAGTRGF. The entire variable domain, with the rest obtained from reference TRBV30 and TRBJ2-7, is as follows: SQTIHQWPATLVQPVGSPLSLECTVEGTSNPNLYWYRQAAGRGLQLLFYSVGIGQISSEVPQNLSASRPQDRQFILSSKKLLLSDSGFYLCAWSVAGTRGFGPGTRLTVT.

This clone was picked up a small number of times. This chain links TRBV28 with TRBJ1-5; 8 bases line up with TRBD1. V trimming: 6 bases; J trimming: 12 bases; junction bases outside the gene matches: 7. The germline CDR1 and CDR2 sequences are MDHEN and SYDVKM. This CDR3 region has 12 residues. The CDR3: CASRTTGQVQHF. DNA for the CDR3: TGTGCCAGCAGAACTACGGGACAGGTCCAGCATTTT.

The J gene is TRBJ2-7, the V gene TRBV7-2, with 8 bases fitting TRBD1. The V gene end was trimmed by 0 bases and the J gene end by 3 bases; junction bases not matched to a gene: 1. The germline V gene has CDR1 SGHTA and CDR2 FQGNSA. The CDR3 is 14 residues long. The CDR3 DNA reads as TGTGCCAGCAGCTTAGCCAGGGGGCTCTACGAGCAGTACTTC. Encoded protein: CASSLARGLYEQYF.

The rearrangement uses TRBV6-2 or TRBV6-3 and TRBJ2-3, with D perhaps matching TRBD2 (6 bases). The CDR3 is 11 residues long. The V end was cut by 4 bases, the J end by 10 bases, with 9 bases between. Germline CDR1 and CDR2: MNHEY and SVGEGT. CDR3 sequence: CASSSSAAQYF. The CDR3 DNA reads as TGTGCCAGCAGTTCTAGCGCGGCGCAGTATTTT.

The rearrangement joins TRBV18 to TRBJ1-2, with a tentative D call TRBD1 (5 bases). The ends were cut back, 3 bases at V and 7 bases at J, with 18 bases in the middle. Germline V gene data show CDR1 as KGHSH and CDR2 as LQKENI. The CDR3 spans 15 residues. DNA for the CDR3: TGTGCCAGCTCACCCTCGGACACAGCTCGGATTGGCTACACCTTC. It encodes CASSPSDTARIGYTF.

The chain carries TRBV7-3 and TRBJ1-6; 8 bases align to TRBD1. CDR3 length: 14 amino acids. Trimming took 5 bases from V and 10 from J; bases not matched to a gene: 7. Germline CDR1 is SGHTA and CDR2 is FQGTGA. The CDR3 sequence: CASSIGTGGSPLHF. The CDR3 DNA reads TGTGCCAGCAGCATCGGGACAGGAGGGTCACCCCTCCACTTT.

The CDR3, as DNA: TGCGCCAGCAGCCAGGCCGGGGACAATGAGCAGTTCTTC. Translated: CASSQAGDNEQFF. The V and J genes are TRBV4-1 and TRBJ2-1, with D possibly matching TRBD2 (5 bases). Germline V gene lookup returns CDR1 MGHRA and CDR2 YSYEKL. Trimming shortened V by 3 bases and J by 5 bases, and 8 bases separated the two germline ends. CDR3 length: 13 amino acids.

The chain carries TRBV5-4 and TRBJ2-7; D not certain. Germline CDR1 reads SGHNT; CDR2 reads YYREEE (reference sequence). This CDR3 comprises 15 residues. Between the trimmed V and J ends, which lost 4 bases and 6 bases, there was a span of 20 bases. The CDR3 DNA reads as TGTGCCAGCAGCCCGAGACGAGGATTTGAAGGCGAGCAGTACTTC. This sequence encodes CASSPRRGFEGEQYF.

This clone was seen just once. The genes are TRBV6-2 or TRBV6-3 and TRBJ2-5; 7 bases line up with TRBD2. This CDR3 has 17 amino acids. CDR1 is MNHEY, CDR2 SVGEGT, per germline. The V and J ends lost 5 bases and 0 bases, in that order; junction bases with no gene match: 12. CDR3 loop: CASSAPRDYLYQETQYF. In nucleotides, the CDR3 is TGTGCCAGCAGTGCACCCCGGGACTACCTATACCAAGAGACCCAGTACTTC.

This clone has a handful of counts. The rearrangement links TRBV6-5 to TRBJ1-1, with 7 bases that match TRBD1. Germline V gene data show CDR1 as MNHEY and CDR2 as SVGAGI. J was trimmed by 0 bases and V by 4 bases; bases with no gene match: 2. The CDR3 covers 14 residues. The CDR3 sequence: CASSWDSLNTEAFF. In DNA form, the CDR3 reads TGTGCCAGCAGTTGGGACAGCCTGAACACTGAAGCTTTCTTT.

DNA of the CDR3: TGTGCCAGCAGCTTAGATGGCAGGGGGCGGGCTTTCTTT. Amino acid sequence: CASSLDGRGRAFF. The chain employs TRBV11-2 and TRBJ1-1, with 8 bases matching TRBD1. The CDR3 consists of 13 residues. In germline, CDR1 is SGHAT, CDR2 FQNNGV. Trimming cost V 0 bases and J 11 bases; bases outside gene matches: 5.

As regards this clone: Lacking the conserved final phenylalanine or tryptophan, this CDR3 likely reflects a read error. No DNA is shown, since the ends of the CDR3 on it are uncertain; the CDR3 is the one TCRdb lists. This chain connects TRBV19 to TRBJ1-1. The V gene's germline CDR1 is LNHDA and CDR2 SQIVND (reference sequence). The CDR3 has 12 amino acids, counting both end residues. The CDR3 protein is CASSNGRGGVKI.

In DNA form, the CDR3 reads TGTGCCAGCAGCTTAGATTCAGCGGACGGAGGGACCCAGTACTTC. Translated, it gives CASSLDSADGGTQYF. The gene calls are TRBV7-2 and TRBJ2-5, with a possible D match to TRBD2 (5 bases). Per germline, CDR1 SGHTA and CDR2 FQGNSA. Trimming pared 1 base from V and 7 bases from J, leaving 16 bases between. The CDR3 consists of 15 residues.

V gene TRBV18 combines with J gene TRBJ1-5, with D possibly being TRBD1 (5 bases). V lost 2 bases, J lost 7 bases, and 27 bases lay in between. Germline V gene lookup returns CDR1 KGHSH and CDR2 LQKENI. This CDR3 contains 19 residues. The CDR3 DNA is TGTGCCAGCTCACCATCGGCCCGCCAGGGAGGGTTCCTGTTACAGCCCCAGCATTTT. Translation: CASSPSARQGGFLLQPQHF.

This clone was observed a handful of times. CDR3 nucleotides: TGTGCCAGCCCCTCTGAAGCTTTCTTT. Translated, it gives CASPSEAFF. The rearrangement joins TRBV7-2 to TRBJ1-1; D remains ambiguous. Trimming took 8 bases from V and 6 from J, leaving 4 bases between them. There are 9 residues in the CDR3. CDR1 SGHTA and CDR2 FQGNSA come from the germline V gene. The full variable domain, rest sourced from reference TRBV7-2 and TRBJ1-1, is GAGVSQSPSNKVTEKGKDVELRCDPISGHTALYWYRQSLGQGLEFLIYFQGNSAPDKSGLPSDRFSAERTGGSVSTLTIQRTQQEDSAVYLCASPSEAFFGQGTRLTVV.

The gene calls are TRBV19 and TRBJ2-7; possibly TRBD1 for D (6 bases). V gave up 5 bases and J gave up 5 bases, with 13 bases separating them. CDR3 length: 13 amino acids. Germline V gives CDR1 LNHDA, CDR2 SQIVND (reference sequence). CDR3 in amino acids: CASSLERQDEQYF. Here the CDR3 DNA reads TGTGCCAGTAGTCTGGAACGACAGGACGAGCAGTACTTC.

The chain carries TRBV2 and TRBJ2-7, with 10 bases identical to TRBD2. Germline CDR1 reads SNHLY; CDR2 reads FYNNEI. The junction had 5 bases not matched to a gene; V was cut back by 6 bases and J by 0 bases. This CDR3 has 15 amino acids. CDR3 protein: CASRIAGGHSYEQYF. In DNA form, the CDR3 reads TGTGCCAGCAGGATAGCGGGGGGCCACTCCTACGAGCAGTACTTC.

This chain connects TRBV5-1 to TRBJ1-5, with D unresolved. Germline V gene sequence: CDR1 SGHRS, CDR2 YFSETQ. Trimming removed 0 bases at V and 0 bases at J, with 7 bases between. The CDR3 runs 15 residues. The CDR3: CASSLGQNSNQPQHF. The CDR3 coding sequence is TGCGCCAGCAGCTTGGGGCAGAATAGCAATCAGCCCCAGCATTTT.

The chain is built from TRBV2 and TRBJ2-7; maybe TRBD2 (6 bases). V shed 3 bases and J shed 5 bases, with 11 bases lying between them. Germline CDR1 and CDR2: SNHLY and FYNNEI. The length of the CDR3 is 13 residues. The CDR3 DNA reads TGTGCCAGCAGTGATGCGGGGATCGACGAGCAGTACTTC. Encoded protein: CASSDAGIDEQYF.

The V call is TRBV4-1, the J call TRBJ1-2, with D hard to call. The ends were cut back, 4 bases at V and 8 bases at J, with 17 bases in the middle. The length of the CDR3 is 14 residues. Looked up from germline, CDR1 is MGHRA and CDR2 is YSYEKL. The CDR3 here is CASSPGRTGAGYTF. The CDR3 DNA sequence: TGCGCCAGCAGCCCGGGTCGTACTGGTGCAGGCTACACCTTC.

The chain carries TRBV6-6 and TRBJ2-7; 9 bases fit TRBD1. Losses at the gene ends were 6 bases for V and 7 bases for J; bases not matched to a gene: 16. In germline, CDR1 is MNHNY, CDR2 SVGAGI (reference sequence). CDR3 length equals 16 residues. The CDR3: CASRTTGGGSREEQYF. CDR3 DNA: TGTGCCAGCAGAACCACAGGGGGCGGTAGTCGGGAAGAGCAGTACTTC.